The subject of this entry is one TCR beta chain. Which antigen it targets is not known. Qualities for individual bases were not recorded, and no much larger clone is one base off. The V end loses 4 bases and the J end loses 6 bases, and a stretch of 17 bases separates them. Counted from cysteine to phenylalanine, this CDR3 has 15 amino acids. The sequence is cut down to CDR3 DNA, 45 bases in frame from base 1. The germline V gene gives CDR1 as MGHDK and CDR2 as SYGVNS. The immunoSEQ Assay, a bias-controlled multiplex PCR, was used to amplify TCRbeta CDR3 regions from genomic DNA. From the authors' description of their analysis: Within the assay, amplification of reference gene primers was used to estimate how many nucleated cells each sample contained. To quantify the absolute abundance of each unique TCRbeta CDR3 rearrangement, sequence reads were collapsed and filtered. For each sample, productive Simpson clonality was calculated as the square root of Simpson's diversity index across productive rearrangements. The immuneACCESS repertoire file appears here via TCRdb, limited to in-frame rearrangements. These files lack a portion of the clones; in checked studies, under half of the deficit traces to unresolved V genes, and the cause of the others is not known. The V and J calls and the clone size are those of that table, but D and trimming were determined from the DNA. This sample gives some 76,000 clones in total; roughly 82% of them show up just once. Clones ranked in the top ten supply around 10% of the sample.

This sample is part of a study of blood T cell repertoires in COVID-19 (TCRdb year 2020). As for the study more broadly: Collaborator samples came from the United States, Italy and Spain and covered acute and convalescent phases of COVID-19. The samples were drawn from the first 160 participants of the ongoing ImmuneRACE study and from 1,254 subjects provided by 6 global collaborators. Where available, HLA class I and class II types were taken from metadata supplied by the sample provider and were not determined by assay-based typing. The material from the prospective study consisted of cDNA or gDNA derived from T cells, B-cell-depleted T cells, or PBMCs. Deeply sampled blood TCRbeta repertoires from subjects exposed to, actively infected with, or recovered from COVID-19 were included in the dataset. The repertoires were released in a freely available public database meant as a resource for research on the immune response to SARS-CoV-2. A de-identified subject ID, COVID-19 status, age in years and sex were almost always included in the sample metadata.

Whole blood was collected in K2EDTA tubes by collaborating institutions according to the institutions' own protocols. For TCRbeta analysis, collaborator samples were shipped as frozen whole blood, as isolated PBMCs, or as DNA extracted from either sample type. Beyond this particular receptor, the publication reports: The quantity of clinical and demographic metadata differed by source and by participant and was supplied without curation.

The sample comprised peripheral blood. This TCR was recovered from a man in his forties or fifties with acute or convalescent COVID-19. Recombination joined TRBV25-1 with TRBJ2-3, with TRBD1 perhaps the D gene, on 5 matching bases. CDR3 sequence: CASSGQGPRWDTQYF. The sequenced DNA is TGTGCCAGCAGTGGGCAGGGCCCTCGTTGGGATACGCAGTATTTT.